The TCR beta chain under discussion was sequenced for a study of blood T cell repertoires in COVID-19. The trim removed 5 bases at V and 1 base at J, leaving 17 bases unmatched. Germline V gives CDR1 MNHEY, CDR2 SMNVEV (reference sequence). This CDR3 is 20 amino acids long. Original handling: Nucleated cell number was recorded as an estimate derived from reference gene primer amplification. Sequencing was performed with immunoSEQ multiplex PCR; in TCRdb, only in-frame clones are kept and a portion is missing. Clone size and the V and J calls come from that table; the DNA yielded D and trimming. The data show 200,000 to 250,000 clones, with around 86% seen just once and under 7.5% held by the top ten.

The V gene is TRBV27, the J gene TRBJ2-6; 7 nucleotides line up with TRBD1. The sequence was obtained from a man aged 55 to 69 who had recovered from COVID-19. Sequenced material: peripheral blood. DNA for the CDR3: TGTGCCAGCAGTCCACGAAGGACAGGTTTCTCTAATTCTGGGGCCAACGTCCTGACTTTC. Residues: CASSPRRTGFSNSGANVLTF. Variable domain in full (rest from reference TRBV27 and TRBJ2-6): EAQVTQNPRYLITVTGKKLTVTCSQNMNHEYMSWYRQDPGLGLRQIYYSMNVEVTDKGDVPEGYKVSRKEKRNFPLILESPSPNQTSLYFCASSPRRTGFSNSGANVLTFGAGSRLTVL.